This is a list of T cell receptor beta chains from one sample in a study of OX40 agonist ivuxolimab in advanced cancers. Profiling relied on immunoSEQ multiplex PCR, and the TCRdb table lists in-frame clones only, not all of them. The data show 48,000 or so clones, roughly 84% seen once. Sequencing used CD4+ or CD8+ T cells sorted from blood, obtained in a trial of the OX40 agonist ivuxolimab. These receptors were taken from an adult with an advanced solid tumor such as melanoma, head and neck, liver or kidney cancer. Both conserved end residues are part of each CDR3. D genes are given only for firm matches. Not all rows give a size; the values are once, few, many and, for expanded clones, a class.

d_gene,abundance,v_gene,j_gene,CDR3aa,CDR3nt
-,-,TRBV6-1,TRBJ2-3,CASRDGTDTQYF,TGTGCCAGCAGGGACGGCACAGATACGCAGTATTTT
-,-,TRBV30,TRBJ1-3,CAWNQFGTIYF,TGTGCCTGGAACCAATTTGGTACCATATATTTT
-,-,TRBV28,TRBJ1-2,CASSLGTAKVDGYTF,TGTGCCAGCAGCCTCGGGACGGCTAAGGTGGATGGCTACACCTTC
-,-,TRBV6-1,TRBJ1-1,CASSEALRARGAFF,TGTGCCAGCAGTGAAGCGCTTCGGGCCCGAGGAGCTTTCTTT
-,-,TRBV5-5,TRBJ2-3,CASSWTGTDTQYF,TGTGCCAGCAGCTGGACGGGCACAGATACGCAGTATTTT
-,-,TRBV20-1,TRBJ2-7,CSAQGGYEQYF,TGCAGTGCTCAAGGGGGTTACGAGCAGTACTTC
TRBD2,-,TRBV30,TRBJ2-3,CAQSRGVTDTQYF,TGTGCCCAGTCCCGGGGGGTCACAGATACGCAGTATTTT
TRBD1,-,TRBV4-2,TRBJ2-7,CASSQATGEAYELYF,TGTGCCAGCAGCCAGGCGACAGGGGAGGCTTACGAGCTGTACTTC
-,-,TRBV10-3,TRBJ2-5,CAISSGQGGQETQYF,TGTGCCATCAGTTCCGGACAGGGAGGGCAAGAGACCCAGTACTTC
TRBD1,-,TRBV7-8,TRBJ2-7,CASSLGTSGTVYEQYF,TGTGCCAGCAGCTTAGGGACTTCCGGGACAGTCTACGAGCAGTACTTC
-,-,TRBV30,TRBJ2-3,CAWSPPEAGRDTQYF,TGTGCCTGGAGTCCCCCCGAGGCGGGAAGAGATACGCAGTATTTT
TRBD1,-,TRBV4-2,TRBJ1-1,CASSPGTGDSNTEAFF,TGTGCCAGCAGCCCCGGGACAGGGGACTCGAACACTGAAGCTTTCTTT
-,-,TRBV11-2,TRBJ1-2,CASSLEYSGYTF,TGTGCCAGCAGCTTAGAATATTCTGGCTACACCTTC
-,-,TRBV28,TRBJ1-5,CASSSWAGQTNQPQHF,TGTGCCAGCAGTTCCTGGGCGGGGCAGACCAATCAGCCCCAGCATTTT
-,-,TRBV18,TRBJ2-5,CASSPGPRDQYF,TGTGCCAGCTCACCGGGACCCCGGGACCAGTACTTC
-,-,TRBV19,TRBJ1-5,CASSPDSGAFSNQPQHF,TGTGCCAGTAGTCCGGACAGTGGGGCCTTTAGCAATCAGCCCCAGCATTTT
TRBD2,-,TRBV10-3,TRBJ2-2,CAISGLAGDTGELFF,TGTGCCATCAGTGGACTAGCGGGAGACACCGGGGAGCTGTTTTTT
TRBD2,-,TRBV7-2,TRBJ2-7,CASSLGGGAGSYEQYF,TGTGCCAGCAGCTTAGGGGGGGGAGCGGGGTCCTACGAGCAGTACTTC
-,few,TRBV19,TRBJ2-5,CASSPSQGLQTQYF,TGTGCCAGTAGTCCCTCGCAGGGCTTACAGACCCAGTACTTC
-,once,TRBV30,TRBJ2-7,CAWSVSSSYEQYF,TGTGCCTGGAGTGTTAGTAGCTCCTACGAGCAGTACTTC
-,-,TRBV21-1,TRBJ2-3,CASSKVAGEGRGSDTQYF,TGTGCCAGCAGCAAAGTTGCGGGGGAGGGCAGGGGCTCAGATACGCAGTATTTT
TRBD1,-,TRBV28,TRBJ2-1,CASSKQGVYNEQFF,TGTGCCAGCAGTAAACAGGGGGTTTACAATGAGCAGTTCTTC
-,-,TRBV6-1,TRBJ2-3,CASSEAIHLRTDTQYF,TGTGCCAGCAGTGAAGCCATCCACCTACGCACAGATACGCAGTATTTT
TRBD1,-,TRBV7-8,TRBJ2-3,CASSLAFRGLVDTQYF,TGTGCCAGCAGCTTAGCTTTCAGGGGGCTGGTAGATACGCAGTATTTT
-,-,TRBV4-1,TRBJ1-2,CASSQEEDTGYGYTF,TGCGCCAGCAGCCAAGAAGAGGACACGGGCTATGGCTACACCTTC
-,-,TRBV2,TRBJ2-5,CAISQGVVETQYF,TGTGCCATCTCACAAGGGGTAGTGGAGACCCAGTACTTC
-,-,TRBV6-5,TRBJ2-7,CASSSFSYEQYF,TGTGCCAGCAGCTCGTTCTCCTACGAGCAGTACTTC
-,few,TRBV30,TRBJ1-2,CAWSPRAQYGYTF,TGTGCCTGGAGCCCCCGGGCCCAATATGGCTACACCTTC
TRBD1,-,TRBV5-1,TRBJ1-4,CASSSGTGGEKLFF,TGCGCCAGCAGCTCCGGGACAGGGGGCGAAAAACTGTTTTTT
TRBD1,-,TRBV5-5,TRBJ2-3,CASSPGQGARGDTQYF,TGTGCCAGCAGCCCGGGACAGGGGGCGAGGGGAGATACGCAGTATTTT
-,-,TRBV7-2,TRBJ1-2,CASSPLRQHSSTTF,TGTGCCAGCAGCCCTCTCCGGCAGCATTCCTCAACCACCTTC
-,once,TRBV30,TRBJ1-2,CASGWTALFTNYGYTF,TGTGCCTCTGGGTGGACAGCTCTATTTACTAACTATGGCTACACCTTC
-,-,TRBV19,TRBJ2-3,CASSEQAGTDTQYF,TGTGCCAGTAGTGAACAAGCGGGTACAGATACGCAGTATTTT
-,-,TRBV5-1,TRBJ2-1,CASSLSPVTGYNEQFF,TGCGCCAGCAGCTTGTCTCCAGTTACGGGCTACAATGAGCAGTTCTTC
-,-,TRBV2,TRBJ2-2,CASSRATANTGELFF,TGTGCCAGCAGCCGCGCAACTGCGAACACCGGGGAGCTGTTTTTT
-,-,TRBV7-6,TRBJ2-7,CASSLLGYEQYF,TGTGCCAGCAGCTTATTGGGGTACGAGCAGTACTTC
-,once,TRBV5-1,TRBJ2-7,CASSPLTGASYEQYF,TGCGCCAGCAGCCCGCTAACGGGAGCGTCCTACGAGCAGTACTTC
TRBD1,-,TRBV15,TRBJ2-1,CATSRRSGTGTHEQFF,TGTGCCACCAGCAGGAGGTCCGGGACAGGGACCCATGAGCAGTTCTTC
-,-,TRBV2,TRBJ1-4,CASKRGEKLFF,TGTGCCAGCAAGAGAGGAGAAAAACTGTTTTTT
TRBD1,-,TRBV9,TRBJ1-2,CASSGQGETLAF,TGTGCCAGCAGCGGACAGGGGGAGACGTTAGCGTTC